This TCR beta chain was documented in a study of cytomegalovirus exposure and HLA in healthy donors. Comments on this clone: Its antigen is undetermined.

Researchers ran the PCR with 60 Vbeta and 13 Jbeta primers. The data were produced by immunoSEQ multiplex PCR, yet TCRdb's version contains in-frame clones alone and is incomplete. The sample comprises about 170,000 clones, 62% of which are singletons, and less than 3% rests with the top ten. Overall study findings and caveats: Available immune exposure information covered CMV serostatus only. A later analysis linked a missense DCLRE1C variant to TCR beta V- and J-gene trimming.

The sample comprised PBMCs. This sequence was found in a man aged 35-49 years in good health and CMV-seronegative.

Here the CDR3 reads CASSLARQVTEAFF. CDR3 nucleotides: TGTGCCAGCAGCTTAGCCAGACAGGTCACTGAAGCTTTCTTT. The chain carries TRBV7-9 and TRBJ1-1; a possible D gene is TRBD1 (6 bases). Germline values: CDR1 SEHNR, CDR2 FQNEAQ (reference sequence). The CDR3 has 14 residues. V gave up 0 bases and J gave up 4 bases, with 9 bases separating them.